These 3 T cell receptor beta chains were sequenced from one sample in a study of T cells in localized non-small cell lung cancer. The table came from immunoSEQ multiplex PCR; TCRdb's copy has only in-frame clones and leaves some out. The sample holds fewer than 25,000 clones, around 90% seen once. This material consisted of peripheral blood, taken before any cancer treatment. All receptors come from a woman aged 40-69 years with stage I lung adenocarcinoma.

In this sample, this clone turned up once. The rearrangement joins TRBV11-2 to TRBJ2-5, with 8 bases matching TRBD2. The germline gives CDR1 SGHAT, CDR2 FQNNGV. V trimming: 1 base; J trimming: 4 bases; junction bases outside the gene matches: 11. The CDR3 is 17 amino acids. CDR3 sequence: CASSLGWGSSGRETQYF. DNA of the CDR3: TGTGCCAGCAGCTTAGGGTGGGGGTCCAGCGGGAGAGAGACCCAGTACTTC. Drawing the rest from reference TRBV11-2 and TRBJ2-5, the complete variable domain is EAGVAQSPRYKIIEKRQSVAFWCNPISGHATLYWYQQILGQGPKLLIQFQNNGVVDDSQLPKDRFSAERLKGVDSTLKIQPAKLEDSAVYLCASSLGWGSSGRETQYFGPGTRLLVL.

This clone was counted once. The chain employs TRBV6-4 and TRBJ2-7, with D uncertain. The V gene's germline CDR1 is MRHNA and CDR2 SNTAGT. Trimming removed 4 bases from V and 7 bases from J, with 14 bases in between. The CDR3 contains 13 residues. CDR3 in amino acids: CASSVLPAGEQYF. The CDR3 DNA is TGTGCCAGCAGTGTCCTCCCAGCCGGGGAGCAGTACTTC.

This clone occurred a few times. The J gene is TRBJ2-1, the V gene TRBV28; 9 bases match TRBD1. CDR3 length equals 15 residues. J was trimmed by 5 bases and V by 3 bases; bases with no gene match: 5. Germline V gives CDR1 MDHEN, CDR2 SYDVKM. CDR3 DNA: TGTGCCAGCAGTTTTTATGGGACAGGGAACAATGAGCAGTTCTTC. As protein: CASSFYGTGNNEQFF.